Following are 3 T cell receptor beta chains from one sample sequenced in a study of cytomegalovirus exposure and HLA in healthy donors. TCRdb's copy holds only in-frame clones and misses some; the assay was immunoSEQ multiplex PCR. The sample has roughly 120,000 clones, about nine tenths seen once. Material: PBMCs. Every receptor here comes from a woman under 30 in good health and CMV-seronegative.

The genes are TRBV7-9 and TRBJ1-1; D might be TRBD1 (5 bases). The CDR3 has 12 amino acids. The germline gives CDR1 SEHNR, CDR2 FQNEAQ (reference sequence). Trimming took 2 bases from V and 11 from J, leaving 12 bases between them. CDR3 sequence reads: CASSLLGGDAFF. CDR3 in DNA: TGTGCCAGCAGCTTACTGGGGGGAGACGCTTTCTTT.

The CDR3 here is CASSQRGYEQYF. Here the CDR3 DNA reads TGTGCCAGCTCCCAAAGGGGCTACGAGCAGTACTTC. The rearrangement joins TRBV18 to TRBJ2-7; tentative D call: TRBD1 (5 bases). Germline V lookup: CDR1 KGHSH, CDR2 LQKENI. The CDR3 runs to 12 residues. The V gene lost 6 bases and the J gene lost 3 bases, with 9 bases spanning the gap.

V usage is TRBV6-5 and J usage is TRBJ2-7; the D gene is possibly TRBD1 (6 bases). The germline V gene encodes CDR1 MNHEY and CDR2 SVGAGI. This CDR3 has 14 residues. Trimming pared 6 bases from V and 1 base from J, leaving 13 bases between. CDR3: CASRPGTSSYEQYF. The DNA for the CDR3 is TGTGCCAGCAGGCCCGGGACATCGTCCTACGAGCAGTACTTC.